This T cell receptor beta chain originates from a study of human T cells and chemical hapten exposure. The overall study: Sensitization used 2% DPC on roughly 2 cm by roughly 2 cm upper inner arm skin.

TCRdb redid the calling of the RACE reads with MiXCR, one entry per CDR3 protein. This sample carries about 93,000 distinct CDR3 sequences, about 9% of them seen once, and the ten largest clones take approximately 2.4%. Study outcomes and limitations: TCRs whose frequency exceeded 1 in 1000 remained the same following DPC sensitization. Given that the donors had alopecia, their immune response may differ from that seen in healthy people.

The time point denotes: pre-sensitization, week 0. As for treatment: therapeutic diphenylcyclopropenone sensitization with weekly scalp DPC. Blood, whole and unfractionated, served as the source for total RNA extraction. As concerns this clonotype: Its target is not known.

CDR1 and CDR2 from the germline V gene are MRHNA and SNTAGT. The V segment lost 7 bases and the J segment 8 bases; nucleotides outside the gene matches: 11. The CDR3 is 15 residues long. This TCR was sampled from a man aged 35-49 years with alopecia areata. Some clones in this sample may be carry-over from other donors' samples. The chain recombines TRBV6-4 with TRBJ2-5; 12 bases are shared with TRBD2. The specimen comprised whole blood, sampled in connection with sensitization to the hapten diphenylcyclopropenone (DPC). In DNA, the CDR3 is TGTGCCAGCATCAGACTAGCGGGGGTCGTTGGTACCCAGTACTTC. Translation gives CASIRLAGVVGTQYF.